This TCR beta chain was identified in a study of T cells in Graves' hyperthyroidism and ophthalmopathy. Study-wide context: Peripheral blood was acquired at first diagnosis, ahead of any therapy whatsoever. Study findings and constraints: Most clonotypes that expanded in the thyroid above 0.001 also showed up in blood.

The length of the CDR3 is 15 residues. CDR1 and CDR2 (germline): MNHNS, SASEGT. V shed 3 bases and J shed 1 base, with 12 bases lying between them. Each person with ophthalmopathy scored at least 3 on the Clinical Activity Score, reached NOSPECS grade 4 or higher, and had been ill under 3 months. TCR beta CDR3 sequences were amplified from RNA transcripts. An initial round of RT-PCR targeting the TCR CDR3 relied on the HTBI primer set. TCRdb called the multiplex PCR reads again in MiXCR, with one record for every CDR3 protein. The sample has over 400,000 distinct CDR3 sequences; approximately 23% are singletons. This clonotype was observed at least ten times. The target antigen is unknown.

V and J are TRBV6-1 and TRBJ1-1; a possible D gene is TRBD1 (5 bases). The TCR was taken from a woman between 70 and 85 years old with Graves' ophthalmopathy. Sequenced material: blood. This CDR3 is CASSDMTAGNTEAFF. CDR3 DNA: TGTGCCAGCAGTGACATGACAGCGGGGAACACTGAAGCTTTCTTT.